This T cell receptor (beta chain) was retrieved from a study of cytomegalovirus exposure and HLA in healthy donors. General observations from the study: In a later analysis, first-cohort TCR clusters were found to tend to co-occur in the 95 to 150 validation repertoires. The CMV antigen specificity of a few CMV-associated chains was confirmed through in vitro analysis.

On this clone: The antigen remains unidentified.

The assay was immunoSEQ multiplex PCR, and TCRdb's table has in-frame clones only and misses some. The repertoire holds roughly 150,000 clones, with approximately 81% as singletons. Germline CDR1 and CDR2: MNHEY and SVGAGI. This CDR3 has 15 residues. V shed 6 bases and J 2 bases; nucleotides not matched to a gene: 4. The sequenced sample was PBMCs. This clonotype was obtained from a young man in good health and CMV-seropositive. The chain recombines TRBV6-5 with TRBJ2-3; 11 nucleotides align to TRBD2. This chain's CDR3 is CASSLTSGNTDTQYF. CDR3 coding DNA: TGTGCCAGCAGCCTGACTAGCGGGAACACAGATACGCAGTATTTT.